A single TCR beta chain is shown here with its context. Its target is not known. The record originates from a study of shared clonotypes between healthy human individuals. Nashville, Tennessee was home to all donors, who were Caucasian adults. Findings and limits, study-wide: The donor pool, a small one, limited the genetic and exposure-history diversity represented.

Looked up from germline, CDR1 is MDHEN and CDR2 is SYDVKM. The CDR3 contains 15 residues. V dropped 4 bases and J dropped 7 bases, with 19 bases sitting between them. The assay was immunoSEQ multiplex PCR, and TCRdb's table has in-frame clones only and misses some. The table has about 490,000 clones, around 80% seen once; the top ten hold around 13%. Sequenced sample: PBMCs. V usage is TRBV28 and J usage is TRBJ1-1, with D possibly TRBD1 on 5 matching bases. The receptor was isolated from a woman in her thirties or forties in good health. Some clones in this sample may be carry-over from other donors' samples. CDR3 DNA: TGTGCCAGCAGTTCCCCCCGACAGCTTCAAATTGAAGCTTTCTTT. It translates to CASSSPRQLQIEAFF.